The present TCR beta chain was sequenced within a study of blood T cell repertoires in COVID-19. Study in general: Samples representing acute and convalescent COVID-19 were sourced from the United States, Italy and Spain. PBMCs, B-cell-depleted T cells, or T cells provided the cDNA or gDNA that made up the material.

A single count supports this clone. The CDR3 length is 14 residues. Germline lookup yields CDR1 SEHNR and CDR2 FQNEAQ (reference sequence). With V trimmed by 2 bases and J by 13 bases, 10 bases remained unmatched. This table comes from immunoSEQ multiplex PCR, and its TCRdb copy is limited to in-frame clones, with some not included. This sample has nearly 350,000 clones, with about 86% found just once. The sample was peripheral blood. The sequence derives from a man aged 30 to 45 with active or convalescent COVID-19. The genes are TRBV7-9 and TRBJ2-1; 8 bases align to TRBD2. The CDR3 DNA sequence: TGTGCCAGCAGCTTAAGCGGGAGAGCTGAATATCAGTTCTTC. This encodes CASSLSGRAEYQFF.